In this sample, the clone carrying this T cell receptor (beta chain) turned up once. The source of the sample is a study of blood T cell repertoires in COVID-19. Across the study: Researchers got acute and convalescent COVID-19 samples from the United States, Italy and Spain. Sources were T cells, B-cell-depleted T cells, or PBMCs; the material itself was cDNA or gDNA.

The germline V gene has CDR1 SGHRS and CDR2 YFSETQ. The V and J ends lost 2 bases and 4 bases respectively, with 10 bases between them. CDR3 length: 13 amino acids. In the study's own analysis: Amplified reference gene primers provided the basis for estimating nucleated cell counts. TCRdb's copy holds only in-frame clones and misses some; the assay was immunoSEQ multiplex PCR. That table is the source of V, J and clone size, and D and trimming were worked out from the DNA. The data contain roughly 30,000 clones, roughly 90% of them singletons. The sequence derives from a human donor in a cohort sampled during active COVID-19. Sequenced: peripheral blood. V usage is TRBV5-1 and J usage is TRBJ2-7, with a weak D call TRBD2 (5 bases). As DNA, the CDR3 is TGCGCCAGCAGCTTAGGAGGCGGGTACGAGCAGTACTTC. Translation gives CASSLGGGYEQYF.